This T cell receptor (beta chain) derives from a study of cytomegalovirus exposure and HLA in healthy donors. This clone was observed a handful of times. The antigen is not known. Trimming removed 8 bases from V and 6 bases from J; junction bases left unmatched: 15. This CDR3 contains 15 residues. Germline values: CDR1 MDHEN, CDR2 SYDVKM. Regarding the study as a whole: Being productive about 87% or about 30% of the time was typical of most TCR beta V segments in an earlier analysis. High specificity and sensitivity for cytomegalovirus status were reported for the classifier. Trimming of TCR beta V- and J-genes showed a link, identified in a later analysis, to a missense DCLRE1C variant.

PCR used 60 Vbeta primers and 13 Jbeta primers. Assay used: immunoSEQ multiplex PCR; TCRdb lists only in-frame clones, some missing. The sample yields approximately 140,000 clones, roughly 72% seen once. The rearrangement links TRBV28 to TRBJ2-7; 8 nucleotides agree with TRBD1. The sequence was collected from a man aged 35 to 55 in good health and CMV-seronegative. Sequenced sample: PBMCs. The CDR3 loop reads CASALQGTGGREQYF. In DNA form, the CDR3 reads TGTGCCAGCGCGCTGCAGGGCACAGGGGGTCGCGAGCAGTACTTC.